Below, one TCR beta chain is given with its context. The data were taken from a study of technical replicates of blood from several donors. Germline V lookup: CDR1 SGHAT, CDR2 FQNNGV. This CDR3 contains 15 residues. The ends lost 6 bases at V and 4 bases at J; junction bases unmatched: 7. The assay was immunoSEQ multiplex PCR, and TCRdb's table has in-frame clones only and misses some. The profile shows around 70,000 clones, 93% of them singletons. Sequences were obtained from T cells isolated from PBMCs. This sequence joins TRBV11-2 and TRBJ2-2; TRBD2 agrees at 8 bases. The source of this sequence is a human donor in good health. The CDR3 spells CASRSGLAGTGELFF. The CDR3 DNA follows: TGTGCCAGCAGAAGCGGACTAGCCGGCACCGGGGAGCTGTTTTTT.